This TCR beta chain originates from a study of shared T cell receptors in the human thymus. This CDR3 has 13 amino acids. Germline V CDR1 and CDR2: SGHKS, YYEKEE (reference sequence). The ends were cut back, 0 bases at V and 6 bases at J, with 8 bases in the middle. Clones were sequenced by immunoSEQ multiplex PCR, and TCRdb holds only the in-frame ones, with some missing. The data show hundreds of thousands of clones, over 75% seen once. This sample also appeared in a second study, on human thymus T cells. From that study: Among the donors, all were healthy Finnish infants having corrective surgery for congenital heart defects. From resections taken during corrective heart surgery, the thymus tissue was obtained.

This sequence was found in a boy younger than two with a congenital heart defect. This chain joins TRBV5-5 and TRBJ2-3, with D possibly TRBD2 on 6 matching bases. The source material was thymocytes. The CDR3 DNA follows: TGTGCCAGCAGCTTGGCACGGGGGGATACGCAGTATTTT. The encoded protein is CASSLARGDTQYF.